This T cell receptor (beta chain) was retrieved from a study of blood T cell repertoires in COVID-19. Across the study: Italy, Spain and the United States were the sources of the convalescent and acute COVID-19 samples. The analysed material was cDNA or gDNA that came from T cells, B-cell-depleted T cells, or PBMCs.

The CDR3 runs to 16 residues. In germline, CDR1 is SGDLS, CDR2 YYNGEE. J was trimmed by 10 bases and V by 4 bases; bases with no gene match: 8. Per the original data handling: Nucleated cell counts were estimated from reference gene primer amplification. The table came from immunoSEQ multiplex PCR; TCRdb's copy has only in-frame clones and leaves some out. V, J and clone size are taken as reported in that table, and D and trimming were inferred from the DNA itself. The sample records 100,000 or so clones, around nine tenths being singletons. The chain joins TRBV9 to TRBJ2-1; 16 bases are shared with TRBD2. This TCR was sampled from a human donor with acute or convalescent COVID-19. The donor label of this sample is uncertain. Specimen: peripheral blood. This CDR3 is CASSQGLAGGPGEQFF. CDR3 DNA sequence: TGTGCCAGCAGCCAGGGACTAGCGGGAGGGCCAGGAGAGCAGTTCTTC.